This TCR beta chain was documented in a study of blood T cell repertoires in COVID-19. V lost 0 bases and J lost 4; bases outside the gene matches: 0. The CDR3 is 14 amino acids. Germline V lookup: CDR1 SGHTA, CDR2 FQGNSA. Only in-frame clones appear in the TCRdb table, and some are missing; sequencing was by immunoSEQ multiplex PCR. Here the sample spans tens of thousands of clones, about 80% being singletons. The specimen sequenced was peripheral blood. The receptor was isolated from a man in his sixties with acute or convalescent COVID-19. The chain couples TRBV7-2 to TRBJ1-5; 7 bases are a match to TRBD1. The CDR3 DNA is TGTGCCAGCAGCTTAGCGACAGGGAATCAGCCCCAGCATTTT. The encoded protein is CASSLATGNQPQHF. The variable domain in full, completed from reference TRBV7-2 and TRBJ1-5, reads GAGVSQSPSNKVTEKGKDVELRCDPISGHTALYWYRQSLGQGLEFLIYFQGNSAPDKSGLPSDRFSAERTGGSVSTLTIQRTQQEDSAVYLCASSLATGNQPQHFGDGTRLSIL.